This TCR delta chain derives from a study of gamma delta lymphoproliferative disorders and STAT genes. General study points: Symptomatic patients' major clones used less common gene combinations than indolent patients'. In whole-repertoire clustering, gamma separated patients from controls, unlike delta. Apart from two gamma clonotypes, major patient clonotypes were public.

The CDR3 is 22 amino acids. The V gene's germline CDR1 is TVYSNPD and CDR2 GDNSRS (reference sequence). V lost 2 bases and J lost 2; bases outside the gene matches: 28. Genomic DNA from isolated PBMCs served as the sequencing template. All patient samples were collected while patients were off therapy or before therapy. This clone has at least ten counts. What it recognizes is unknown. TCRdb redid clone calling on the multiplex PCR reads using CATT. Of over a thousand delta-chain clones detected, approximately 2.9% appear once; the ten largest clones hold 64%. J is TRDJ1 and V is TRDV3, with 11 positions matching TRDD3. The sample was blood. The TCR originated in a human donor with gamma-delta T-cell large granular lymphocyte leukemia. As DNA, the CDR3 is TGTGCCTTTTCTACGCTCCACTGGCCTTACTGGGGGATAAGGGATGGGACCGATAAACTCATCTTT. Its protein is CAFSTLHWPYWGIRDGTDKLIF.